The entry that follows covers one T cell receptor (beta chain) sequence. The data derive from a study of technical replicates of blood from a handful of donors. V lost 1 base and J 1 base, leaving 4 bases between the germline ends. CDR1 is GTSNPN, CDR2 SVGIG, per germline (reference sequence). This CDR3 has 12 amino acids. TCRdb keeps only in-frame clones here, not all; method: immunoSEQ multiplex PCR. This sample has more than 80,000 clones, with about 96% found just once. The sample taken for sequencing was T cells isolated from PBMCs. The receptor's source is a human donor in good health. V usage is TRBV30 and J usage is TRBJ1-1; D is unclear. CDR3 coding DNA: TGTGCCTGGAGTGGCGGGAACACTGAAGCTTTCTTT. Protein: CAWSGGNTEAFF.